This TCR beta chain was sequenced for a study of tumor-infiltrating lymphocytes in oesophageal squamous cell carcinoma. One entry per CDR3 protein, called by TCRdb with MiXCR from the PCR reads. The sample yields about 13,000 distinct CDR3 sequences, approximately 53% seen once. CDR1 LNHDA and CDR2 SQIVND come from the germline V gene (reference sequence). The CDR3 sequence is 14 residues long. This chain joins TRBV19 and TRBJ2-5, with a possible D match to TRBD2 (5 bases). The J call could be wrong; TRBJ2-1 is a better fit for the DNA end. This clonotype originated in a male donor with esophageal squamous cell carcinoma. Sequencing was carried out using esophageal tumor tissue. The CDR3 loop reads CASSITGVDGEQFF. The CDR3 DNA follows: TGTGCCAGTAGTATCACCGGGGTAGACGGTGAGCAGTTCTTC.